The rows below give T cell receptor beta chains drawn from one sample of a study of T cells in Graves' hyperthyroidism and ophthalmopathy. TCRdb reprocessed the multiplex PCR reads via MiXCR and lists one record per CDR3 protein. The sample holds 300,000 to 350,000 distinct CDR3 sequences, over 15% seen once. The sequencing input was blood. Every receptor here comes from a woman in her 50s with Graves' hyperthyroidism. Both conserved end residues are part of each CDR3. A D gene is named only where the DNA matches it firmly. Clone size is given for some rows only: seen once, a few or many times, or a class if the clone is expanded.

J gene | V gene | D gene | clone size | CDR3 DNA | CDR3 protein
TRBJ2-7 | TRBV18 | NA | many | TGTGCCAGCTCATCACGGCTCGAGGTCGAGCAGTACTTC | CASSSRLEVEQYF
TRBJ2-2 | TRBV7-3 | TRBD2 | NA | TGTGCCAGCAGCTCCCGGCCTAGCGGGTACACCGGGGAGCTGTTTTTT | CASSSRPSGYTGELFF
TRBJ2-1 | TRBV19 | TRBD2 | NA | TGTGCCAGTAGTTGGGCTAGCGGGAGCTTGTCCTACAATGAGCAGTTCTTC | CASSWASGSLSYNEQFF
TRBJ1-6 | TRBV12-3/TRBV12-4 | TRBD1 | NA | TGTGCCAGCAGTTTTTGGACAGGGGGTTCCTATAATTCACCCCTCCACTTT | CASSFWTGGSYNSPLHF
TRBJ2-7 | TRBV28 | NA | many | TGTGCCAGCAGCCCGGGACAACGAACCTACGAGCAGTACTTC | CASSPGQRTYEQYF
TRBJ2-5 | TRBV2 | NA | NA | TGTGCCAGCAGTGACATCGGGGGGCGGGGAGAGACCCAGTACTTC | CASSDIGGRGETQYF
TRBJ2-2 | TRBV3-1 | NA | few | TGTGCCAGCAGCGTAGGTCACTCGGGCGGGGAGCTGTTTTTT | CASSVGHSGGELFF
TRBJ2-3 | TRBV6-1 | NA | NA | TGTGCCAGCAGTCCGACCACTAGTCCCGATACGCAGTATTTT | CASSPTTSPDTQYF
TRBJ2-3 | TRBV13 | TRBD1 | few | TGTGCCAGCAGCTTAGGCGGGACAGGCGACCCAGATACGCAGTATTTT | CASSLGGTGDPDTQYF
TRBJ1-5 | TRBV7-2 | NA | few | TGTGCCAGCAGTCCGGATGGGAGCCAACAGCCCCAGCATTTT | CASSPDGSQQPQHF
TRBJ2-5 | TRBV20-1 | TRBD2 | few | TGCAGTGCTAGAGATTACCTAGCGGGAGGGCCCGAGACCCAGTACTTC | CSARDYLAGGPETQYF